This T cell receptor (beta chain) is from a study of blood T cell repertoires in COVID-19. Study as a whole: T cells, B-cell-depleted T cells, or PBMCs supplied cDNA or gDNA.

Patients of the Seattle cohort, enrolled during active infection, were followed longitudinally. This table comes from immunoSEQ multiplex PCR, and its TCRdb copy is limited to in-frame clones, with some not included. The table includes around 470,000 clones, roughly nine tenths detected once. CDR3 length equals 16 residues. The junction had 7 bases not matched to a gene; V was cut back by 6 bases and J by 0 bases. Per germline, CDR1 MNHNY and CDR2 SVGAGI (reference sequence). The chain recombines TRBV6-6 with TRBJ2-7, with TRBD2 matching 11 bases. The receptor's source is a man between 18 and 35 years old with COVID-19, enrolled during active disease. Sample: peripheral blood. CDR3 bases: TGTGCCAGCAGACCGGGACTAGCGGCTGTCTCCTACGAGCAGTACTTC. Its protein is CASRPGLAAVSYEQYF.